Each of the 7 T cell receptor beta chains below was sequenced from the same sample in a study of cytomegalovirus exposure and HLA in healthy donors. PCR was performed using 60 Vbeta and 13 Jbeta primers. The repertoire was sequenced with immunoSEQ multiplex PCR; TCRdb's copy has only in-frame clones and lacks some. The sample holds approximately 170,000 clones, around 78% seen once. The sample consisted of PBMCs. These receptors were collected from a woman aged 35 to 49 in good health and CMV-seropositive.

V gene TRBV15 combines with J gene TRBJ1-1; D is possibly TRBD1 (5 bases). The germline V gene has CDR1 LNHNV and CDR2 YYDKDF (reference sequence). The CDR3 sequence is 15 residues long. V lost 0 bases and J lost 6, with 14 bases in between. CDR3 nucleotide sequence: TGTGCCACCAGCAGAGATCAAGGGGAATGGGCTGAAGCTTTCTTT. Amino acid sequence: CATSRDQGEWAEAFF.

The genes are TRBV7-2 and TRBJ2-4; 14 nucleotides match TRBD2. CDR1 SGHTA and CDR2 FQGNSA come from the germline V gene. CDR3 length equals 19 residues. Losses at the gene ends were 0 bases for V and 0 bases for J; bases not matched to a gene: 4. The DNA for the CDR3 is TGTGCCAGCAGCTTAGCGCGACTAGCGGGGGGGGTAGCCAAAAACATTCAGTACTTC. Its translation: CASSLARLAGGVAKNIQYF.

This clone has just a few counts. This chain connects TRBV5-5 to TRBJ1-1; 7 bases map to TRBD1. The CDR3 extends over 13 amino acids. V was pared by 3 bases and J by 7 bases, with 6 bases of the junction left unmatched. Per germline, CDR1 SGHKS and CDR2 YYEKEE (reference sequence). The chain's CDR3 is CASSSGQRNEAFF. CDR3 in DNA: TGTGCCAGCAGCTCGGGACAGAGAAATGAAGCTTTCTTT. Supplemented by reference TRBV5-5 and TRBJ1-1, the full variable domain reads DAGVTQSPTHLIKTRGQQVTLRCSPISGHKSVSWYQQVLGQGPQFIFQYYEKEERGRGNFPDRFSARQFPNYSSELNVNALLLGDSALYLCASSSGQRNEAFFGQGTRLTVV.

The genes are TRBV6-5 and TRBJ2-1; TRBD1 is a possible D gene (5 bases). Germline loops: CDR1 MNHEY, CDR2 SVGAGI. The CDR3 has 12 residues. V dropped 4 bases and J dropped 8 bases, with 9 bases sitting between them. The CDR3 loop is CASSSPTDEQFF. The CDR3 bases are TGTGCCAGCAGTTCCCCGACAGATGAGCAGTTCTTC.

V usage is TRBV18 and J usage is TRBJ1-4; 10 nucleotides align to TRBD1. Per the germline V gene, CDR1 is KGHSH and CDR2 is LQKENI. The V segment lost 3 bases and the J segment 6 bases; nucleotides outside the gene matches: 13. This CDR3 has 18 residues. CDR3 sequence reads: CASSPFATGGASDEKLFF. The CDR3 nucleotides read TGTGCCAGCTCACCGTTCGCGACAGGGGGCGCGTCGGATGAAAAACTGTTTTTT.

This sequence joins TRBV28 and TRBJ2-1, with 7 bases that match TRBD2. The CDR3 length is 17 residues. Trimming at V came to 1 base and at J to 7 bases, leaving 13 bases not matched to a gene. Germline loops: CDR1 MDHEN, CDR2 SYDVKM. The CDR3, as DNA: TGTGCCAGCAGTTTATATCGGGGACTCCGGGACTATAATGAGCAGTTCTTC. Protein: CASSLYRGLRDYNEQFF.

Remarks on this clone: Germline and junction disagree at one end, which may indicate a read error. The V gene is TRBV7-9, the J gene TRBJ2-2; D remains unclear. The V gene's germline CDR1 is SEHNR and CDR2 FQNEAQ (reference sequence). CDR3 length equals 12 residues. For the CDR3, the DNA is TGTTCCAGCAGCTTTAGTAACGGGGAGCTGTTTTTT. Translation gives CSSSFSNGELFF.